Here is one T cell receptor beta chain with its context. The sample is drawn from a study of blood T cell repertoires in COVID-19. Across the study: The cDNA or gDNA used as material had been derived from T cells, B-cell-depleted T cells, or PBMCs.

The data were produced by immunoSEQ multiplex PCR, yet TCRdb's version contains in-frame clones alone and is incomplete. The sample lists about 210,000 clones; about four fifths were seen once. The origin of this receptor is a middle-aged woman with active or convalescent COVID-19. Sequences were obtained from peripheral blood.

CDR3 sequence (DNA): TGTGCCAGCAGGCAAGATCGGGACAGGGCGAAACTGTTTTTT. Translation: CASRQDRDRAKLFF. The V and J genes are TRBV27 and TRBJ1-4, with TRBD1 matching over 9 bases. The germline gives CDR1 MNHEY, CDR2 SMNVEV (reference sequence). Germline trimming cut 6 bases from V and 11 bases from J; bases unmatched to any gene: 10. The CDR3 spans 14 residues.